Listed below are T cell receptor beta chains from one sample, sequenced in a study of T-cell reconstitution after alpha-beta-depleted transplantation in children. TCRdb reprocessed the PCR reads via MiXCR and lists one record per CDR3 protein. The table has about 260,000 distinct CDR3 sequences, 8.2% seen once. The specimen comprised PBMCs, mostly from graft donor cells, sampled 180 days after TCRalphabeta/CD19-depleted stem cell transplant. The receptors shown here come from a male patient aged 10 to 17 who had a stem cell transplant for acute lymphoblastic leukemia, so the T cells may come from the graft donor. Each CDR3 is given without its conserved first and last residue. Fields, in order: V gene, J gene, CDR3 protein.

TRBV10-1	TRBJ2-7	ASSESTGPYEQY
TRBV4-2	TRBJ2-2	ASSQGSYTGELF
TRBV13	TRBJ2-5	ASSDRGYGQETQY
TRBV4-2	TRBJ1-3	ASSQEWGGGSGNTIY
TRBV20-1	TRBJ1-6	SGMAGNSPLH
TRBV15	TRBJ2-3	ATSREIGAAPLVDTQY
TRBV29-1	TRBJ2-6	SVAGTGLSGANVLT
TRBV20-1	TRBJ1-2	SAKTQLTNYGYT
TRBV6-2/TRBV6-3	TRBJ1-1	ASSYGTAAEAF
TRBV4-1	TRBJ2-7	ASSQGGGTGSYEQY
TRBV11-2	TRBJ2-7	ASSLDGTGGRFRSYEQY
TRBV5-6	TRBJ1-1	ASSLAVWVYGTVNTEAF
TRBV28	TRBJ1-1	ASSLPLQGMGTEAF
TRBV5-1	TRBJ1-1	ASSLPQGNIMNTEAF
TRBV20-1	TRBJ1-1	SASGLGVNTEAF
TRBV20-1	TRBJ2-7	SARDFDRRGPHEQY
TRBV7-8	TRBJ2-4	ASSSHRARSGKSIQY
TRBV7-8	TRBJ1-2	ASSRRGQTLGYT
TRBV5-1	TRBJ2-3	ASSLAHGQGWMDTQY
TRBV5-6	TRBJ2-3	ASSLAFNTDTQY
TRBV6-1	TRBJ2-2	ASGRTSNTGELF